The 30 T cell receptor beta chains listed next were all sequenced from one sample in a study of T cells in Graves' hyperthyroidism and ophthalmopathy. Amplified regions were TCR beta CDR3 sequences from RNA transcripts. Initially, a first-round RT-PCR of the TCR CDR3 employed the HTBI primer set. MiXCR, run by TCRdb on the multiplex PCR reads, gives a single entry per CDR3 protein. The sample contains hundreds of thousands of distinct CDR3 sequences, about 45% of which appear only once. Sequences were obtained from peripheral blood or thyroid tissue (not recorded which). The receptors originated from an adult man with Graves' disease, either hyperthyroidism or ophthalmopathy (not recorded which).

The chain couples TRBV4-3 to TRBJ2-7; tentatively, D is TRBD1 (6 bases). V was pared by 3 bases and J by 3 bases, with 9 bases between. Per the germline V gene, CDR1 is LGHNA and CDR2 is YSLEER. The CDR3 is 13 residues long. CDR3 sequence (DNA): TGCGCCAGCAGCCACCCGACAGGCTACGAGCAGTACTTC. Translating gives CASSHPTGYEQYF.

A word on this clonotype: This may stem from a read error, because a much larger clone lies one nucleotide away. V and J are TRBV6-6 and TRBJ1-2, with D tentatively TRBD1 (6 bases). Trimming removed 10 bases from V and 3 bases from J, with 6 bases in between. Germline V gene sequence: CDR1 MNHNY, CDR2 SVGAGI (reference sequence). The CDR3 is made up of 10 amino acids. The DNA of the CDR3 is TGTGCCACAGGGGACTATGGCTACACCTTC. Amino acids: CATGDYGYTF.

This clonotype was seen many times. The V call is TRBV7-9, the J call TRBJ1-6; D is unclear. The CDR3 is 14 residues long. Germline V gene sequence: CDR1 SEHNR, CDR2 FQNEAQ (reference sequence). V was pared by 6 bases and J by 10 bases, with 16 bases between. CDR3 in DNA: TGTGCCAGCAGGGGCGAAGGGATTGGGTCACCCCTCCACTTT. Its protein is CASRGEGIGSPLHF.

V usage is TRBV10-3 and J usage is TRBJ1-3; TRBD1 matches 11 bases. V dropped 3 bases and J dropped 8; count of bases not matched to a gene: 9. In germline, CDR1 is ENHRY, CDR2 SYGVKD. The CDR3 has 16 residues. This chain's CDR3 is CAISDQRDRGEDTIYF. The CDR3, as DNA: TGTGCCATCAGTGACCAACGGGACAGGGGGGAGGACACCATATATTTT.

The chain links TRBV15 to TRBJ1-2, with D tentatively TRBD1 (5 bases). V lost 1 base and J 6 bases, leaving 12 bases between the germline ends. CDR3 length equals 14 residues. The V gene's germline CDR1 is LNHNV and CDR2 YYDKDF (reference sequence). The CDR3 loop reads CATSRGLVQDGYTF. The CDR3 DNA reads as TGTGCCACCAGCAGAGGTCTAGTACAGGATGGCTACACCTTC.

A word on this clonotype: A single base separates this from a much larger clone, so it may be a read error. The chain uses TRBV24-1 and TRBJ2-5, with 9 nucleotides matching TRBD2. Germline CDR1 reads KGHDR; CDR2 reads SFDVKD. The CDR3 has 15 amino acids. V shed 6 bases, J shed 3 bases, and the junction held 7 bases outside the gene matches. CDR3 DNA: TGTGCCACCAGTTATTCCGGACTAGCGAAAGAGACCCAGTACTTC. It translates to CATSYSGLAKETQYF.

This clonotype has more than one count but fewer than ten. CDR3 sequence: CSARAMTSGVPETQYF. The CDR3 DNA is TGCAGTGCTAGAGCTATGACTAGCGGGGTGCCAGAGACCCAGTACTTC. The chain couples TRBV20-1 to TRBJ2-5; 11 bases agree with TRBD2. Germline lookup yields CDR1 DFQATT and CDR2 SNEGSKA (reference sequence). The CDR3 totals 16 residues. J was trimmed by 4 bases and V by 1 base; bases with no gene match: 8.

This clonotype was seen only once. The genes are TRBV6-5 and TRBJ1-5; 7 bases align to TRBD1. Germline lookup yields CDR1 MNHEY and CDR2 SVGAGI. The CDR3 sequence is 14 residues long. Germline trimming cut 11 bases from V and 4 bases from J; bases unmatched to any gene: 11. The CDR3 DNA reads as TGTGCCTGGAGTTCTGCGACAGGGAATCAGCCCCAGCATTTT. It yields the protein CAWSSATGNQPQHF.

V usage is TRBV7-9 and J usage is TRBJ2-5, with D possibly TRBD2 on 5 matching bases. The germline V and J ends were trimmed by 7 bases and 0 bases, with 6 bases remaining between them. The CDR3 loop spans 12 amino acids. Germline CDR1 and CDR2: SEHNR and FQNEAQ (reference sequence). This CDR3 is CASTGYQETQYF. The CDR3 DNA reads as TGTGCCAGCACGGGGTACCAAGAGACCCAGTACTTC.

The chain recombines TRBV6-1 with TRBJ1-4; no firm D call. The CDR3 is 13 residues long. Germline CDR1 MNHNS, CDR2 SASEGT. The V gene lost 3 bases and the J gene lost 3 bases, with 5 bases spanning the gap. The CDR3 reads CASSDSPNEKLFF. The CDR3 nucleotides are TGTGCCAGCAGTGACAGCCCTAATGAAAAACTGTTTTTT.

The CDR3 sequence is CSARTSTSLQETQYF. The DNA of the CDR3 is TGCAGTGCTAGAACCTCGACTAGCCTCCAAGAGACCCAGTACTTC. The chain couples TRBV20-1 to TRBJ2-5, with TRBD2 matching 7 bases. CDR3 length: 15 amino acids. The germline V gene encodes CDR1 DFQATT and CDR2 SNEGSKA (reference sequence). V trimming: 2 bases; J trimming: 1 base; junction bases outside the gene matches: 7.

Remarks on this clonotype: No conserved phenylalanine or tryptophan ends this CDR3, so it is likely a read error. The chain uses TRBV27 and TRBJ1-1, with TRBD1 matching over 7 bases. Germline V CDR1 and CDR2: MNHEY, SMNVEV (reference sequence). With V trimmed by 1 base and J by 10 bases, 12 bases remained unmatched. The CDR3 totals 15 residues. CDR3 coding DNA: TGTGCCAGCAGTTTATACGCGACAGGGCTACGGGTAGCTTTCTCT. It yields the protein CASSLYATGLRVAFS.

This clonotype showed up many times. This CDR3 is CASSLAQQHYTF. The CDR3 bases are TGTGCCAGCAGCTTAGCGCAACAGCACTACACCTTC. V is TRBV7-9 and J is TRBJ1-2, with D unresolved. Looked up from germline, CDR1 is SEHNR and CDR2 is FQNEAQ (reference sequence). The CDR3 consists of 12 residues. Trimming pared 0 bases from V and 10 bases from J, leaving 9 bases between.

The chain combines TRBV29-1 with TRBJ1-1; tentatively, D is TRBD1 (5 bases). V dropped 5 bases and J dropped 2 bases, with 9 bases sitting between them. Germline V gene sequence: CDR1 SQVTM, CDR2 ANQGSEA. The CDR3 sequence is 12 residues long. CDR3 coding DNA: TGCAGCGTTCTCGGGACTAACACTGAAGCTTTCTTT. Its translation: CSVLGTNTEAFF.

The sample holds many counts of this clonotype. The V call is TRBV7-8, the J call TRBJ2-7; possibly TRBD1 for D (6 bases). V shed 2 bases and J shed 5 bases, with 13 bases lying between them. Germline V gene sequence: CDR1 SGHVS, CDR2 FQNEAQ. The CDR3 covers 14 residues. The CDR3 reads CASSLSARGHEQYF. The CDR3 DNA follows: TGTGCCAGCAGCTTAAGTGCCAGGGGCCACGAGCAGTACTTC.

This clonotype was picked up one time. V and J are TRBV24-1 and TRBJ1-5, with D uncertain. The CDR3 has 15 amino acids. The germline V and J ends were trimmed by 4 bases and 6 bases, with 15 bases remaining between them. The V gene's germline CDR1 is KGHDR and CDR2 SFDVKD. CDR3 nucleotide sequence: TGTGCCACCAGTGACACATCAGGTGTCGGTCAGCCCCAGCATTTT. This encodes CATSDTSGVGQPQHF.

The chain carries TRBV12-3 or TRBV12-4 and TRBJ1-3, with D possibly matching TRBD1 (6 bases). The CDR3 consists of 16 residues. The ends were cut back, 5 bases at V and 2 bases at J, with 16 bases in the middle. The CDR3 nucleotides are TGTGCCAGCAGTCCTACGGACAGCTATACTGGAAACACCATATATTTT. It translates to CASSPTDSYTGNTIYF.

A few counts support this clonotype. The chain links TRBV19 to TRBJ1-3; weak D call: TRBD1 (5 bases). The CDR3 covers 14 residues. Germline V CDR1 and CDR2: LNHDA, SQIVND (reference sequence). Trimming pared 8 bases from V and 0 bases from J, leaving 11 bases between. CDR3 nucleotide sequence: TGTGCCAGTGCCGGGACTGACTCTGGAAACACCATATATTTT. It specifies CASAGTDSGNTIYF.

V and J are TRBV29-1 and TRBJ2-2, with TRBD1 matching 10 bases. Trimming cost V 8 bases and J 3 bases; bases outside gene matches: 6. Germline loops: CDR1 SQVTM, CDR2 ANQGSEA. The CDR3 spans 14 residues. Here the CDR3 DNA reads TGCAGCTCCGGACAGGGGGACGACACCGGGGAGCTGTTTTTT. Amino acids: CSSGQGDDTGELFF.

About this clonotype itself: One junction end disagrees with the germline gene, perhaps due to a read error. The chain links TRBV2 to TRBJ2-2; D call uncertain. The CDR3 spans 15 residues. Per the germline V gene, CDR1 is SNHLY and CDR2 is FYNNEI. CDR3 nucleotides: TGTGCCAGCCTACATGGGGATAGTAACACCAGGGAGCTGTTTTTT. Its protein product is CASLHGDSNTRELFF.

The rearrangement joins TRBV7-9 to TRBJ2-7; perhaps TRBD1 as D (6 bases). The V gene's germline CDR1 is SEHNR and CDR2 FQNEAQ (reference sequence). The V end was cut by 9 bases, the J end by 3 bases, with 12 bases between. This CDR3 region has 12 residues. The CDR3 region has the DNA TGTGCCAGTAGCCAGGGGATCTACGAGCAGTACTTC. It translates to CASSQGIYEQYF.

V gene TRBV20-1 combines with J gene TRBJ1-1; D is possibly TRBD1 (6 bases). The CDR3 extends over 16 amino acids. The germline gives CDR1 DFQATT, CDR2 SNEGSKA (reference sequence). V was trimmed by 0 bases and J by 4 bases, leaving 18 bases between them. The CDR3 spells CSARDIGRGLFTEAFF. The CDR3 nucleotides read TGCAGTGCTAGAGATATCGGCAGGGGCTTGTTCACTGAAGCTTTCTTT.

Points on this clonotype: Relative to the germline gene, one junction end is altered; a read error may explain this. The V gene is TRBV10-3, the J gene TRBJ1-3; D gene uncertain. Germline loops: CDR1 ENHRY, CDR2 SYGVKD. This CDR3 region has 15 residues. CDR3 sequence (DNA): TGTGCCACCAGTGATAGGAAGGCCCGAGGAAACACCATATATTTT. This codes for CATSDRKARGNTIYF.

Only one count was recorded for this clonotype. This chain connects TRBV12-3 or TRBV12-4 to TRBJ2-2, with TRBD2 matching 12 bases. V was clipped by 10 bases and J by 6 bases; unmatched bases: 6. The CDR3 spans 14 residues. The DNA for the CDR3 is TGTGCCACCTCGCGACTAGCGGGAGCCGGGGAGCTGTTTTTT. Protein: CATSRLAGAGELFF.

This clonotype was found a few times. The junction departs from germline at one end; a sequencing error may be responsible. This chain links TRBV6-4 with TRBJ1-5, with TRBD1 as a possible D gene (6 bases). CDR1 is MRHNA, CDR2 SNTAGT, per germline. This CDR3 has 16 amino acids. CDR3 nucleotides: TGTGCCAGTAGTGACCACAGGGAGGAACCCAATCAGCCCCAGCATTTT. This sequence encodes CASSDHREEPNQPQHF.

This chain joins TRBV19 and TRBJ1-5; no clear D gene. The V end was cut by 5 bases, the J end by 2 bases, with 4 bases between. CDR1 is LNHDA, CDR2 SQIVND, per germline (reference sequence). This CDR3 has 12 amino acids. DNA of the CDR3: TGTGCCAGTAGTTGGCGCAATCAGCCCCAGCATTTT. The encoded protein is CASSWRNQPQHF.

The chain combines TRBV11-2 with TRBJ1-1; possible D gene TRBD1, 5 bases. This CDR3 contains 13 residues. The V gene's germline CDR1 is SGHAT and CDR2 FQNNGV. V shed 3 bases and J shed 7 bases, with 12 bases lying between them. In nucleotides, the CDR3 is TGTGCCAGCAGCTTGGGGGGGACTAATGAAGCTTTCTTT. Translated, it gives CASSLGGTNEAFF.

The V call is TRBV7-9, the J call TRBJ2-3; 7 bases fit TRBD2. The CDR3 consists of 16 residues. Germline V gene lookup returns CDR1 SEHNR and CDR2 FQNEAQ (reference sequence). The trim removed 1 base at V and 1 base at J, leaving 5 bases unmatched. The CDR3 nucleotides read TGTGCCAGCAGCTTAGTGGGGAGGGGACGCACAGATACGCAGTATTTT. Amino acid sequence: CASSLVGRGRTDTQYF.

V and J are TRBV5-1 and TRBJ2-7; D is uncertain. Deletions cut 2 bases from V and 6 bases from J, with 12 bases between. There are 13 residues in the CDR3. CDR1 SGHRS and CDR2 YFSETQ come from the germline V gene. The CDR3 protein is CASSFSSPSEQYF. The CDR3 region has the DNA TGCGCCAGCAGCTTTAGTTCCCCGAGCGAGCAGTACTTC.

The CDR3 coding sequence is TGTGCCAGCAGCCAAGGCCGGGGGCTTGGAAACACCATATATTTT. This encodes CASSQGRGLGNTIYF. The rearrangement uses TRBV7-9 and TRBJ1-3; TRBD1 is a possible D gene (6 bases). With 5 bases removed from V and 3 bases from J, the gap between germline ends came to 14 bases. The V gene's germline CDR1 is SEHNR and CDR2 FQNEAQ (reference sequence). The CDR3 is 15 amino acids.